These T cell receptor beta chains were read from a single sample in a study of T cell responses to AZD1222 COVID-19 vaccine. Generated by immunoSEQ multiplex PCR, the TCRdb table keeps only in-frame clones and is missing some. The sample carries some 39,000 clones, roughly 88% recorded once. The sample here was peripheral blood, taken 28 days after the second AZD1222 dose. The receptors originated from an adult who received the AZD1222 COVID-19 vaccine. Each CDR3 is given with its conserved first and last residue. D genes are given only for firm matches. Only some rows state a clone size, as once, few, many or a class for expanded clones.

j_call: TRBJ1-1; clone_size: few; d_call: .; cdr3_length: 15; v_call: TRBV19; cdr3_aa: CASTLWGTNNSEAFF; cdr3_nt: TGTGCCAGTACCTTATGGGGGACAAATAATAGTGAAGCTTTCTTT
j_call: TRBJ2-3; clone_size: .; d_call: .; cdr3_length: 16; v_call: TRBV14; cdr3_aa: CASSQARTASTDTQYF; cdr3_nt: TGTGCCAGCAGCCAGGCCCGGACAGCTAGCACAGATACGCAGTATTTT
j_call: TRBJ1-4; clone_size: .; d_call: TRBD1; cdr3_length: 15; v_call: TRBV4-1; cdr3_aa: CASGTGGFGFGKLFF; cdr3_nt: TGCGCCAGCGGGACAGGGGGATTTGGCTTCGGGAAACTGTTTTTT
j_call: TRBJ1-2; clone_size: .; d_call: .; cdr3_length: 18; v_call: TRBV7-8; cdr3_aa: CASSRDLLQATANYGYTF; cdr3_nt: TGTGCCAGCAGCCGAGACCTACTACAGGCTACAGCTAACTATGGCTACACCTTC
j_call: TRBJ2-5; clone_size: .; d_call: .; cdr3_length: 13; v_call: TRBV14; cdr3_aa: CASSLVDTQTQYF; cdr3_nt: TGTGCCAGCAGCTTGGTGGACACGCAGACCCAGTACTTC
j_call: TRBJ2-2; clone_size: .; d_call: TRBD1; cdr3_length: 16; v_call: TRBV27; cdr3_aa: CASSSGQGTYTGELFF; cdr3_nt: TGTGCCAGCAGTTCGGGACAGGGGACGTACACCGGGGAGCTGTTTTTT
j_call: TRBJ2-5; clone_size: .; d_call: TRBD2; cdr3_length: 15; v_call: TRBV3-1/TRBV3-2; cdr3_aa: CASSPGGTGEETQYF; cdr3_nt: TGTGCCAGCAGCCCGGGAGGCACGGGGGAAGAGACCCAGTACTTC
j_call: TRBJ2-1; clone_size: .; d_call: TRBD2; cdr3_length: 14; v_call: TRBV27; cdr3_aa: CASSLTSGGNEQFF; cdr3_nt: TGTGCCAGCAGTCTGACTAGCGGGGGGAATGAGCAGTTCTTC
j_call: TRBJ2-3; clone_size: .; d_call: .; cdr3_length: 11; v_call: TRBV19; cdr3_aa: CASANPDTQYF; cdr3_nt: TGTGCCAGTGCCAATCCAGATACGCAGTATTTT
j_call: TRBJ1-2; clone_size: .; d_call: .; cdr3_length: 14; v_call: TRBV19; cdr3_aa: CASSSRTYNYGYTF; cdr3_nt: TGTGCCAGTAGTTCCCGGACCTATAACTATGGCTACACCTTC
j_call: TRBJ2-7; clone_size: .; d_call: .; cdr3_length: 13; v_call: TRBV5-4; cdr3_aa: CASSQDRAYEQYF; cdr3_nt: TGTGCCAGCAGCCAAGACAGAGCCTACGAGCAGTACTTC
j_call: TRBJ1-1; clone_size: .; d_call: .; cdr3_length: 15; v_call: TRBV11-3; cdr3_aa: CASSGEGGGNTEAFF; cdr3_nt: TGTGCCAGCAGCGGAGAAGGGGGTGGGAACACTGAAGCTTTCTTT
j_call: TRBJ1-2; clone_size: .; d_call: TRBD1; cdr3_length: 13; v_call: TRBV4-3; cdr3_aa: CASSHRTGDGYTF; cdr3_nt: TGCGCCAGCAGCCACCGGACAGGGGATGGCTACACCTTC
j_call: TRBJ2-7; clone_size: .; d_call: .; cdr3_length: 15; v_call: TRBV21-1; cdr3_aa: CASSKGSQEPYEQYF; cdr3_nt: TGTGCCAGCAGCAAAGGAAGTCAGGAACCCTACGAGCAGTACTTC
j_call: TRBJ2-3; clone_size: .; d_call: .; cdr3_length: 13; v_call: TRBV6-2/TRBV6-3; cdr3_aa: CASSDLYTDTQYF; cdr3_nt: TGTGCCAGCAGTGACTTATACACAGATACGCAGTATTTT
j_call: TRBJ1-5; clone_size: .; d_call: .; cdr3_length: 15; v_call: TRBV6-5; cdr3_aa: CASSRGGAGDQPQHF; cdr3_nt: TGTGCCAGCAGTAGGGGGGGGGCTGGCGATCAGCCCCAGCATTTT
j_call: TRBJ1-1; clone_size: .; d_call: .; cdr3_length: 11; v_call: TRBV13; cdr3_aa: CASSSRVEAFF; cdr3_nt: TGTGCCAGCAGCTCAAGGGTGGAGGCTTTCTTT
j_call: TRBJ1-2; clone_size: .; d_call: .; cdr3_length: 14; v_call: TRBV18; cdr3_aa: CASSPQTGGYGYTF; cdr3_nt: TGTGCCAGCTCACCACAAACAGGCGGCTATGGCTACACCTTC
j_call: TRBJ2-1; clone_size: .; d_call: TRBD2; cdr3_length: 15; v_call: TRBV19; cdr3_aa: CASSILGGGANEQFF; cdr3_nt: TGTGCCAGTAGTATCTTAGGCGGGGGGGCGAATGAGCAGTTCTTC
j_call: TRBJ2-3; clone_size: .; d_call: TRBD2; cdr3_length: 18; v_call: TRBV6-6; cdr3_aa: CASSPPAAGGARTDTQYF; cdr3_nt: TGTGCCAGCAGTCCCCCTGCCGCGGGGGGCGCCCGCACAGATACGCAGTATTTT